This T cell receptor (beta chain) derives from a study of CD8 T cells in Susac syndrome. The T cells that were sequenced for TCR beta were CD8+ and CD4+ cells from blood. Matched for age and sex, the controls were healthy donors. Negative magnetic isolation gave CD8+ and CD4+ cells; FACS enriched CD8+ TEMRA. The CDR3 sequence is 15 residues long. The V gene's germline CDR1 is SGHDT and CDR2 YYEEEE. Trimming pared 0 bases from V and 1 base from J, leaving 10 bases between. Random-hexamer reverse transcription was applied to about 0.45 to 1 ug RNA. The authors amplified TCR beta CDR3 across 54 Vbeta and 13 Jbeta using immunoSEQ multiplex PCR. TCRdb recomputed calls from the immunoSEQ multiplex PCR reads with MiXCR, one row per CDR3 protein. The sample shows 85,000 to 90,000 distinct CDR3 sequences, 80% to 95% of them seen only once.

This TCR was recovered from a human donor in good health. The V call is TRBV5-6, the J call TRBJ2-5; D gene unclear. Material: CD8+ T cells from PBMCs. The CDR3 sequence is CASSLVGFFQETQYF. The CDR3 DNA follows: TGTGCCAGCAGCTTGGTGGGCTTCTTCCAAGAGACCCAGTACTTC.